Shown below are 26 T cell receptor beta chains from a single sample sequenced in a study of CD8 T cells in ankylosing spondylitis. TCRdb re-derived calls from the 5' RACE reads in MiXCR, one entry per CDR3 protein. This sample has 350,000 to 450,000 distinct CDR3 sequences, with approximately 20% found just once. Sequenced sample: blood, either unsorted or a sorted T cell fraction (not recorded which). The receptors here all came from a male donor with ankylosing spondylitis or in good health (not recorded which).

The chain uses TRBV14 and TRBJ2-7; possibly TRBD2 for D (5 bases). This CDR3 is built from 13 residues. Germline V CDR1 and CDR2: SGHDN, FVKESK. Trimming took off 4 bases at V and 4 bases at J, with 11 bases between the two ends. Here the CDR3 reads CASSPPGWYEQYF. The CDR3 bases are TGTGCCAGCAGCCCGCCGGGGTGGTACGAGCAGTACTTC.

The CDR3 sequence is CASCATGTGLETQYF. CDR3 DNA: TGTGCCAGCTGCGCTACCGGGACAGGGTTGGAGACCCAGTACTTC. The V call is TRBV5-6, the J call TRBJ2-5, with 9 bases that match TRBD1. The CDR3 spans 15 residues. Germline CDR1 is SGHDT and CDR2 is YYEEEE. Germline trimming cut 7 bases from V and 5 bases from J; bases unmatched to any gene: 12.

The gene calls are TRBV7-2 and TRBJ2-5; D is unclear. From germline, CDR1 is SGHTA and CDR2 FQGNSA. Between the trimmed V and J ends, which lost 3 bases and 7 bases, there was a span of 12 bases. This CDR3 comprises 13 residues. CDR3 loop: CASSFNSQSTQYF. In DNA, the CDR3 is TGTGCCAGCAGCTTTAACAGCCAGTCGACCCAGTACTTC.

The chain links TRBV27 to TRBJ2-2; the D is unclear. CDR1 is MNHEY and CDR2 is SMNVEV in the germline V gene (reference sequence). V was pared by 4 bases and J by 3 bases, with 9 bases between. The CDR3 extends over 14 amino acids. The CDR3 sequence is CASSWAGHTGELFF. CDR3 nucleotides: TGTGCCAGCAGTTGGGCCGGGCACACCGGGGAGCTGTTTTTT.

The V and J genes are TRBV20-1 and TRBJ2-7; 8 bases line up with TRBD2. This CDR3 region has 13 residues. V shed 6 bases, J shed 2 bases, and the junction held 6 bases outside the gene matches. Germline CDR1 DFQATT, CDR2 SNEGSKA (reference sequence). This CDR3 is CSARQRGPYEQYF. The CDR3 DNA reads TGCAGTGCGCGTCAGCGGGGGCCCTACGAGCAGTACTTC.

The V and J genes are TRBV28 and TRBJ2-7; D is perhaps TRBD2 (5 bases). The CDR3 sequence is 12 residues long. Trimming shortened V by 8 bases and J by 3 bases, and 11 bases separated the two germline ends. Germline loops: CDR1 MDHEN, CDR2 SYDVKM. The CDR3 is CASVSEGYEQYF. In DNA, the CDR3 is TGTGCCAGCGTGAGTGAGGGCTACGAGCAGTACTTC.

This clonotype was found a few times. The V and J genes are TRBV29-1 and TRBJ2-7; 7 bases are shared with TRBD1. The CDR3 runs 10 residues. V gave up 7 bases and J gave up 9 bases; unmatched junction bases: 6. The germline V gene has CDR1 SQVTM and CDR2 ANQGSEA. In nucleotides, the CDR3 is TGCAGCGGCCTACAGGGGAGGCAGTACTTC. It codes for CSGLQGRQYF.

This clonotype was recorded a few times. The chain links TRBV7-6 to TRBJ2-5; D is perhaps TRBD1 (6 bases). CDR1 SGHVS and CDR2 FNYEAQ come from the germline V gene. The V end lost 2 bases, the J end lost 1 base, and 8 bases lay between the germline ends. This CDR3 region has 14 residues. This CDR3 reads CASSLQGIQETQYF. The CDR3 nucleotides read TGTGCCAGCAGCTTACAGGGGATCCAAGAGACCCAGTACTTC.

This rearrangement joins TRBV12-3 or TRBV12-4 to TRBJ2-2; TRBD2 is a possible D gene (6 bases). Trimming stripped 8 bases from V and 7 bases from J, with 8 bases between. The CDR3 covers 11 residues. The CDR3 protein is CASGGSGELFF. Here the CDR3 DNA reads TGTGCCAGCGGGGGGAGCGGGGAGCTGTTTTTT.

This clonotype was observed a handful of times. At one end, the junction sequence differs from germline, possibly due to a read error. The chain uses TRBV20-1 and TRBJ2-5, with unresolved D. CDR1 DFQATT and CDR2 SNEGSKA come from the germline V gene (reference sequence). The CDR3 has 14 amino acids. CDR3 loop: CSARDQPTQETQYF. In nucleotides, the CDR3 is TGCAGTGCAAGAGACCAGCCCACTCAAGAGACCCAGTACTTC.

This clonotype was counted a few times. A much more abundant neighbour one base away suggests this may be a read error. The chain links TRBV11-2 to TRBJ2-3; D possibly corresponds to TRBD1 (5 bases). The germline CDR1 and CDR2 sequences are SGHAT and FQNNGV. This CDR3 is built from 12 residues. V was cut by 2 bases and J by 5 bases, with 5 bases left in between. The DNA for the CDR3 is TGTGCCAGCAGCTTACAGGGAGATACGCAGTATTTT. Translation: CASSLQGDTQYF.

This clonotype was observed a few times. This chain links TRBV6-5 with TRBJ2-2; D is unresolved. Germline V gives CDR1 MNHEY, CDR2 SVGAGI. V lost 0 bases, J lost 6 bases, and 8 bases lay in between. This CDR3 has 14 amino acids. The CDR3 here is CASSYSATPGELFF. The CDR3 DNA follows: TGTGCCAGCAGTTACTCGGCCACACCCGGGGAGCTGTTTTTT.

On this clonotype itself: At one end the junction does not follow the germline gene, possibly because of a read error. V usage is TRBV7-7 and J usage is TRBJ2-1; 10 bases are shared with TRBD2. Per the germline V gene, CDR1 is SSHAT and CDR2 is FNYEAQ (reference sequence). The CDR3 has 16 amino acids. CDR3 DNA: TGTGCTAGCAGCTTTGGGACTAGCGCTTCCTACAATGAGCAGTTCTTC. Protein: CASSFGTSASYNEQFF.

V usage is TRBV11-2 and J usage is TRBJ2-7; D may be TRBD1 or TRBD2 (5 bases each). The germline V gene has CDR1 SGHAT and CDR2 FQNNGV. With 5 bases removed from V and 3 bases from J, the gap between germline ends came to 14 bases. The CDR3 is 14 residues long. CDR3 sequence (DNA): TGTGCCAGCAGCCCGGGACCGGCGATCTACGAGCAGTACTTC. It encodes CASSPGPAIYEQYF.

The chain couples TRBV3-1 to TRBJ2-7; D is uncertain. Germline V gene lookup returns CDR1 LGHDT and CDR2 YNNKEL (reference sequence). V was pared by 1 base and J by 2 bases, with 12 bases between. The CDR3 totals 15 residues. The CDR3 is CASSQGSGYTYEQYF. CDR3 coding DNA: TGTGCCAGCAGCCAAGGTTCAGGCTACACCTACGAGCAGTACTTC.

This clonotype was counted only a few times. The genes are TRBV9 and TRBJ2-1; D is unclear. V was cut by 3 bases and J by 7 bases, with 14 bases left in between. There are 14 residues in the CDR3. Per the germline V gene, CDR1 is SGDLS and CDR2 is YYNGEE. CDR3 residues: CASSAAHRVNEQFF. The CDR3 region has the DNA TGTGCCAGCAGCGCCGCCCACCGGGTGAATGAGCAGTTCTTC.

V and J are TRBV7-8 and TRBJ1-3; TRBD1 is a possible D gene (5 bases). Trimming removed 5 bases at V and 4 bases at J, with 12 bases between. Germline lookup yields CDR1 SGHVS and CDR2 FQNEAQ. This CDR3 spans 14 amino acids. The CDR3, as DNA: TGTGCCAGCAGCGCGGGGGGGTACGGAAACACCATATATTTT. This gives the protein CASSAGGYGNTIYF.

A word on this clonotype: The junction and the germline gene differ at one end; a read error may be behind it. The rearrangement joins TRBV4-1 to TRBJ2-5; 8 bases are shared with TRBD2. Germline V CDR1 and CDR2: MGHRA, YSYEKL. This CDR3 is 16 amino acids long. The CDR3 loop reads CASSQALAGPQEAQYF. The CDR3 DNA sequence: TGCGCCAGCAGCCAAGCCTTAGCGGGGCCTCAAGAGGCCCAGTACTTC.

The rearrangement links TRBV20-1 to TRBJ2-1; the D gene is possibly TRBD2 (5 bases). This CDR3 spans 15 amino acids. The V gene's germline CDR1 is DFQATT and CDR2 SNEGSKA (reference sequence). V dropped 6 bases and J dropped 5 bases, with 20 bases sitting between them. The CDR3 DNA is TGCAGTGCAGATTACCGGGGTCACCAGAACAATGAGCAGTTCTTC. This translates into CSADYRGHQNNEQFF.

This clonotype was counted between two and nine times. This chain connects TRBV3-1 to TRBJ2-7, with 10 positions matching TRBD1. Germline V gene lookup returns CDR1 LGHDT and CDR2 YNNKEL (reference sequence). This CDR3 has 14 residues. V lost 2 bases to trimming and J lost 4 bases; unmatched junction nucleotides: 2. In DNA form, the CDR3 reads TGTGCCAGCAGCCAAACGGGACAGGGGTACGAGCAGTACTTC. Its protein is CASSQTGQGYEQYF.

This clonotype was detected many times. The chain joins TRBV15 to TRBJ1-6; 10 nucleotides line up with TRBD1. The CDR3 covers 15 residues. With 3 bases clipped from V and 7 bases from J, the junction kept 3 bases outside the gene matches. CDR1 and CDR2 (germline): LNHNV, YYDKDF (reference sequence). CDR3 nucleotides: TGTGCCACCAGCAGGGGGACAGGGGACAATTCACCCCTCCACTTT. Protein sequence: CATSRGTGDNSPLHF. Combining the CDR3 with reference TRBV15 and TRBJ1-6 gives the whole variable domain DAMVIQNPRYQVTQFGKPVTLSCSQTLNHNVMYWYQQKSSQAPKLLFHYYDKDFNNEADTPDNFQSRRPNTSFCFLDIRSPGLGDTAMYLCATSRGTGDNSPLHFGNGTRLTVT.

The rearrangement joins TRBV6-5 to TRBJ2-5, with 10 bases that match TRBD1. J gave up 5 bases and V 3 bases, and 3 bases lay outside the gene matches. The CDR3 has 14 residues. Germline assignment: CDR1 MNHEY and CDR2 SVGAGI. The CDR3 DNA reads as TGTGCCAGCAGTTATGGGACAGGGGTTGAGACCCAGTACTTC. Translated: CASSYGTGVETQYF.

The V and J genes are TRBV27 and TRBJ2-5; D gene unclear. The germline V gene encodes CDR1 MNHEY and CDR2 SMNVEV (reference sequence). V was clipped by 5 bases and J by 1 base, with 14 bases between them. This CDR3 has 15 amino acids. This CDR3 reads CASSTPQRGQETQYF. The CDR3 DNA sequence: TGTGCCAGCAGTACCCCCCAGCGCGGCCAAGAGACCCAGTACTTC.

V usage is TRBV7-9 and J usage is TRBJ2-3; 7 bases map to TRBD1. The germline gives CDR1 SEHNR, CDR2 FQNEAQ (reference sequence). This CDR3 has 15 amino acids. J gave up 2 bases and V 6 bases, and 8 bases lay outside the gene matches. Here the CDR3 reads CASSPDRADTDTQYF. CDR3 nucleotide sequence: TGTGCCAGCAGTCCCGACAGGGCAGACACAGATACGCAGTATTTT. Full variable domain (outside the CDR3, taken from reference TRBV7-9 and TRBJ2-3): DTGVSQNPRHKITKRGQNVTFRCDPISEHNRLYWYRQTLGQGPEFLTYFQNEAQLEKSRLLSDRFSAERPKGSFSTLEIQRTEQGDSAMYLCASSPDRADTDTQYFGPGTRLTVL.

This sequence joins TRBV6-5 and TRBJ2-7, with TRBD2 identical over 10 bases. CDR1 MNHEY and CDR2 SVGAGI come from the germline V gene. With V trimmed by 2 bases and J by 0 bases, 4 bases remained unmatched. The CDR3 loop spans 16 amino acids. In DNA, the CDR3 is TGTGCCAGCAGTTACATAGCGGGGGGAAACTCCTACGAGCAGTACTTC. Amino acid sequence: CASSYIAGGNSYEQYF.

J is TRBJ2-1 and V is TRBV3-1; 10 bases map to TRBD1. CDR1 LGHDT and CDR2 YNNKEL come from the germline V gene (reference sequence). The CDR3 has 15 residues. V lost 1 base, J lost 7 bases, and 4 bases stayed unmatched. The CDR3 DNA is TGTGCCAGCAGCCAAGGGACAGGGGGGAGGAATGAGCAGTTCTTC. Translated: CASSQGTGGRNEQFF.